This TCR beta chain was sequenced during a study of T cell therapy after organ transplantation (dated by TCRdb to between 2018 and 2021). As for the study more broadly: Therapy products were autologous CMV-specific T cells expanded in vitro for approximately two weeks with a peptide pool of 30 HLA class I and II CMV epitopes. Pretherapy peripheral blood samples were collected before commencement of T cell therapy. Of the roughly 10 patients, eight were classified as clinical responders and two as nonresponders. Of the approximately eleven patients, only 8 had long-term post-therapy samples available. Across 2 to 6 intravenous infusions, patients got a median of 1.92 x 10^8 CMV-specific T cells. Up to 6 T cell doses were administered to patients every 2 weeks, and patients were monitored for roughly 28 weeks after therapy was completed. The study was a follow-up TRBV repertoire analysis of an open-label phase I trial of autologous CMV-specific adoptive T cell therapy in solid-organ transplant recipients.

The research as a whole found: Few detected expansions in nonresponders may reflect reduced sample coverage from poor CD8+ T cell yield. Before therapy, nonresponders had marked clonal expansions, and after therapy the repertoires of nonresponders changed only minimally. Because the cohort was small, confounders such as concurrent antirejection and antiviral medications could not be assessed. Fold change in CD8 clonality after therapy was inversely correlated with pretherapy clonality, suggesting that less biased repertoires were more receptive to remodeling. Both transferred clonotypes and endogenous clonotypes not detected in the therapy products appeared to be included in post-therapy reconstitution.

In the paper's terms, the time point label means: before start of T cell therapy. The patients had received solid-organ transplants and had drug-resistant/recurrent cytomegalovirus. Under 11 of the trial participants were picked for repertoire analysis depending on whether post-therapy peripheral blood mononuclear cells were available. Viable CD3+CD8+CD4- lymphocytes were sorted from PBMCs on a BD FACSAria III. The Qiagen DNeasy Kit was used to extract genomic DNA from sorted cells. CDR1 LNHDA and CDR2 SQIVND were looked up in the germline V gene (reference sequence). The CDR3 starts with the cysteine, ends with the phenylalanine, and has 13 residues. Only CDR3 DNA is held: 39 bases, read in frame from base 1. The junction carries 8 bases between V and J, which are trimmed by 0 bases and 5 bases respectively. This clone was observed once. What this receptor recognizes is not known. No base qualities exist here, and no much larger clone lies one base off it.

Using the immunoSEQ two-step, bias-controlled multiplex PCR assay, TRB CDR3 regions were amplified from genomic DNA. CDR3 libraries were sequenced on an Illumina NextSeq 500. As for the authors' bioinformatics: The immunoSEQ Analyzer platform handled the initial alignment and bioinformatics, which included bias normalization against synthetic CDR3 analogs. Annotation of V, D and J genes was based on the definitions in the IMGT database. VDJtools version 1.1.10 and the R package tcR version 2.2.1.11 were used with default settings for further TRBV analyses. For the GLIPH analysis, version 1.0 was run with default settings. To test for significant clonotype frequency changes in CDR3 sequences with at least 5 reads, a 2-sided binomial test with Benjamini-Hochberg correction (alpha = 0.01) was used. Here the immuneACCESS table is served through TCRdb, limited to in-frame sequences with V and J called. Missing clones are a known gap in these copies; in checked studies unresolved V genes cover under half, and the rest lacks a known reason. The D gene and trimming were derived from the DNA, and the V and J assignments and clone size from that table. This sample comprises 44,000 or so clones, around 93% of them detected only once. Over 2.5% of the sample goes to the ten largest clones.

The chain was built from TRBV19 and TRBJ2-7, with an unclear D gene assignment. Sequenced material: CD8+ T cells from blood, taken before autologous CMV-specific T cell therapy. This receptor was obtained from a human patient who had received a solid organ transplant and had CMV disease. This receptor carries the CDR3 CASSIDPRDEQYF. In nucleotide form, the sequence is TGTGCCAGTAGTATAGACCCGCGAGACGAGCAGTACTTC.